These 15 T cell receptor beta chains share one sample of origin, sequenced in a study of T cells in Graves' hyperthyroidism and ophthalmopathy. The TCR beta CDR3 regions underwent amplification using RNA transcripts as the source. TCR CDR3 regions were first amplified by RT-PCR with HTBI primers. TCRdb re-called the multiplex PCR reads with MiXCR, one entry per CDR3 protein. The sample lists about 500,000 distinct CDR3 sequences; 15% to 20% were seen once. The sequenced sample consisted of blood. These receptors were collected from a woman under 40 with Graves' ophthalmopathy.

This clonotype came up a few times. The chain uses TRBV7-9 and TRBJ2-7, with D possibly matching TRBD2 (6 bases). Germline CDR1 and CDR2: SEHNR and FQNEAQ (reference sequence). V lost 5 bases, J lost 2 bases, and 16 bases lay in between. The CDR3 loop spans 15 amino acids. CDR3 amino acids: CASSGPRDLTYEQYF. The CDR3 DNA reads TGTGCCAGCAGCGGACCCCGGGACTTAACCTACGAGCAGTACTTC.

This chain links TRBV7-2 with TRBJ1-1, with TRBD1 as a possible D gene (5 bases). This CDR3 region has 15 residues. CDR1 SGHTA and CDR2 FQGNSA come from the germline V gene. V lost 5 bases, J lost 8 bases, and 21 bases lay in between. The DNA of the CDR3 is TGTGCCAGCAGCCATCCCCGCCCGGCAGGGACCGAAGCTTTCTTT. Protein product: CASSHPRPAGTEAFF.

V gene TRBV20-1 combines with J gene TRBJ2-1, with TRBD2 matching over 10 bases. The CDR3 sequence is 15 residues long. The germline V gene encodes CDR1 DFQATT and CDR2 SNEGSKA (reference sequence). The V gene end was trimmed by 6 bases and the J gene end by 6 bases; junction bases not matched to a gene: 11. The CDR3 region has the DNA TGCAGTGCACCCGCCTCTAGCGGGAGTTTCAATGAGCAGTTCTTC. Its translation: CSAPASSGSFNEQFF.

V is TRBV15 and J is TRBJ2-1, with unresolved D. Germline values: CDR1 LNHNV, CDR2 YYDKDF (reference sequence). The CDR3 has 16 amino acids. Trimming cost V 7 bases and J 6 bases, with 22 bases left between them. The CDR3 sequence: CATNFYGSYNANEQFF. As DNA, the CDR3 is TGTGCCACCAATTTTTATGGGTCCTACAATGCCAATGAGCAGTTCTTC. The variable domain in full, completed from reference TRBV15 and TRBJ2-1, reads DAMVIQNPRYQVTQFGKPVTLSCSQTLNHNVMYWYQQKSSQAPKLLFHYYDKDFNNEADTPDNFQSRRPNTSFCFLDIRSPGLGDTAMYLCATNFYGSYNANEQFFGPGTRLTVL.

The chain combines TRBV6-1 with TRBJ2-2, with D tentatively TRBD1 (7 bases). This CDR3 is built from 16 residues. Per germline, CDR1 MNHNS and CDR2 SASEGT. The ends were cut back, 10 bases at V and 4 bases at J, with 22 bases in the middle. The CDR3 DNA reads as TGTGCCACAGGGAGGAGACAGGGACTGGCCACCGGGGAGCTGTTTTTT. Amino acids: CATGRRQGLATGELFF.

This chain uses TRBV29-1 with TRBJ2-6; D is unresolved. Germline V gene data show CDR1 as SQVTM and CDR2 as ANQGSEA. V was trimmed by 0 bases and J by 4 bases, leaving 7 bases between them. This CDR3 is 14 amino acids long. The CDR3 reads CSVEDLPGANVLTF. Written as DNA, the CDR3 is TGCAGCGTTGAAGATCTACCCGGGGCCAACGTCCTGACTTTC.

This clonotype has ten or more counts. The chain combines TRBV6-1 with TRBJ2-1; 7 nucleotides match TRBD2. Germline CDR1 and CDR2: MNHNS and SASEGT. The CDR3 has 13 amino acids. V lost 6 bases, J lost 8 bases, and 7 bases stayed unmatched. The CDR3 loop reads CASRGGRFDEQFF. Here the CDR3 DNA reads TGTGCCAGCAGGGGCGGGAGATTCGATGAGCAGTTCTTC.

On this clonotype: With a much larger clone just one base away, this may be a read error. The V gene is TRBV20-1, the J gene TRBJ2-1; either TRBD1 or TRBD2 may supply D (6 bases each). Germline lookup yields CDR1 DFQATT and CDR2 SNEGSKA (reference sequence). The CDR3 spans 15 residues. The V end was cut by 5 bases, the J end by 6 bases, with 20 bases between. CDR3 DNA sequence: TGCAGTGCTCCTACAGGGAGCGGGTACCCCAATGAGCAGTTCTTC. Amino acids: CSAPTGSGYPNEQFF.

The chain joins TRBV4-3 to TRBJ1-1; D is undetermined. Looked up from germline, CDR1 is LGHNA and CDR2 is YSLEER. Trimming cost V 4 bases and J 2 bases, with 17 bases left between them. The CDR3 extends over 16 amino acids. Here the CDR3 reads CASSPQLGIRNTEAFF. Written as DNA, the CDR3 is TGCGCCAGCAGCCCGCAACTGGGAATACGAAACACTGAAGCTTTCTTT.

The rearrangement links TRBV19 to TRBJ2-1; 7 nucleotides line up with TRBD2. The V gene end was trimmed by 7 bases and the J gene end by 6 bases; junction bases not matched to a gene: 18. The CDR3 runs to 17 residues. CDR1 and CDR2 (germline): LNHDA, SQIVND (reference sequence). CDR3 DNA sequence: TGTGCCAGTAATCGACAACTGGGGGGGACGATAAGCAATGAGCAGTTCTTC. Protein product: CASNRQLGGTISNEQFF.

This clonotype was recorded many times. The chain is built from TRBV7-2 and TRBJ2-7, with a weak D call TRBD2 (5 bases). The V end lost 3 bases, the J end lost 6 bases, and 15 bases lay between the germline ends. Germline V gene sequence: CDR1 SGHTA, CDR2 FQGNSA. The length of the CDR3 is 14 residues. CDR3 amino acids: CASSLPPEVSEQYF. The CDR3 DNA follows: TGTGCCAGCAGCTTGCCCCCGGAGGTGAGCGAGCAGTACTTC.

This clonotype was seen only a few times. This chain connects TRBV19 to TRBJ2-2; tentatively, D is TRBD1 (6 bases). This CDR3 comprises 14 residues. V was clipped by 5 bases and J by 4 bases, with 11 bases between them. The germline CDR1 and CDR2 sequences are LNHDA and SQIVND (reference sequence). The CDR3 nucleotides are TGTGCCAGTAGTCCGACAGGCGTCACCGGGGAGCTGTTTTTT. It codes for CASSPTGVTGELFF.

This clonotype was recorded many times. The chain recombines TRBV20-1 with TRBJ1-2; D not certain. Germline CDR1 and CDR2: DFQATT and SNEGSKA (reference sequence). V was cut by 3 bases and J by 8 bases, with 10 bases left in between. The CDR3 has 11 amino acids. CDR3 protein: CSASEAGGYTF. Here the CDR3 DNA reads TGCAGTGCTAGTGAGGCTGGGGGCTACACCTTC.

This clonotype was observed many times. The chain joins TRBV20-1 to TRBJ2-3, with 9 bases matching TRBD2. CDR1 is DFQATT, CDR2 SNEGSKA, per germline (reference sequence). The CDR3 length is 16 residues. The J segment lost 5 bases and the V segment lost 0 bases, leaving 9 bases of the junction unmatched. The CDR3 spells CSARDYAGGPGDTQYF. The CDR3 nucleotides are TGCAGTGCTAGAGATTACGCGGGAGGGCCAGGAGATACGCAGTATTTT.

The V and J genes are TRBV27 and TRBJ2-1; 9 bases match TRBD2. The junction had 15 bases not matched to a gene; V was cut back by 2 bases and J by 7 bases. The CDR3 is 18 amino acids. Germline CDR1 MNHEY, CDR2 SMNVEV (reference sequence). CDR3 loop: CASSLIAGGRAGGNEQFF. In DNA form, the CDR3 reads TGTGCCAGCAGTTTAATTGCGGGGGGGAGGGCCGGAGGGAATGAGCAGTTCTTC.